These T cell receptor beta chains were read from a single sample in a study of cytomegalovirus exposure and HLA in healthy donors. Sequenced by immunoSEQ multiplex PCR; TCRdb stores in-frame clones only, minus some. Listed are 45,000 to 60,000 clones; around 4% falls within the top ten. Sequencing input: PBMCs. These receptors all come from a male donor in good health and CMV-seronegative. The CDR3 runs from the conserved cysteine through the conserved F or W. Fields, in order: D gene, V gene, J gene, CDR3 protein, CDR3 DNA. A D gene is named only where the DNA matches it firmly.

NA	TRBV7-2	TRBJ1-5	CASSLIREGQPQHF	TGTGCCAGCAGCTTAATAAGGGAGGGACAGCCCCAGCATTTT
NA	TRBV5-1	TRBJ2-7	CASSLVPESLYEQYF	TGCGCCAGCAGCTTGGTTCCGGAGAGTCTCTACGAGCAGTACTTC
NA	TRBV30	TRBJ1-2	CAWTSKYRTYGYTF	TGTGCCTGGACTAGCAAATATCGGACCTATGGCTACACCTTC
NA	TRBV9	TRBJ2-3	CASSVGDTDKQYF	TGTGCCAGCAGCGTAGGGGACACAGATAAGCAGTATTTT
TRBD2	TRBV10-3	TRBJ2-1	CAISGTSDYNEQFF	TGTGCCATCAGTGGGACTAGCGACTACAATGAGCAGTTCTTC
TRBD1	TRBV9	TRBJ2-5	CASSVGTGVRETQYF	TGTGCCAGCAGCGTGGGGACAGGGGTTCGAGAGACCCAGTACTTC
TRBD2	TRBV7-2	TRBJ2-7	CASCEGGTRSYEQYF	TGTGCCAGCTGTGAAGGAGGGACTAGATCCTACGAGCAGTACTTC
NA	TRBV28	TRBJ2-7	CASSSPGGWSYEQYF	TGTGCCAGCAGTTCTCCCGGCGGGTGGAGTTACGAGCAGTACTTC
NA	TRBV30	TRBJ2-2	CAWSVASGKLFF	TGTGCCTGGAGTGTAGCGTCCGGGAAGCTGTTTTTT
TRBD1	TRBV7-9	TRBJ1-2	CASSSGQVGGYTF	TGTGCCAGCAGCTCGGGACAGGTTGGCGGCTACACCTTC
TRBD1	TRBV10-3	TRBJ1-2	CAISGRDRGHGYTF	TGTGCCATCAGTGGCCGGGACAGGGGACATGGCTACACCTTC
TRBD2	TRBV4-3	TRBJ2-7	CASSQGPMGSGYHEQYF	TGCGCCAGCAGCCAAGGGCCCATGGGTAGCGGGTACCACGAGCAGTACTTC
NA	TRBV5-1	TRBJ2-1	CASSLDRRDNEQFF	TGCGCCAGCAGCTTGGACAGGAGAGACAATGAGCAGTTCTTC
NA	TRBV30	TRBJ2-1	CAFARNEQFF	TGTGCCTTCGCGAGGAATGAGCAGTTCTTC
NA	TRBV4-1	TRBJ1-1	CASSQTQGNTEAFF	TGCGCCAGCAGCCAAACCCAGGGTAACACTGAAGCTTTCTTT
NA	TRBV7-9	TRBJ2-1	CASSAMTANSYNEQFF	TGTGCCAGCAGCGCCATGACAGCGAACTCCTACAATGAGCAGTTCTTC
NA	TRBV5-6	TRBJ2-3	CASSLGGRIDTQYF	TGTGCCAGCAGCTTGGGTGGCAGAATAGATACGCAGTATTTT
NA	TRBV9	TRBJ2-7	CASSVGPNYEQYF	TGTGCCAGCAGCGTAGGACCGAACTACGAGCAGTACTTC
NA	TRBV2	TRBJ2-7	CASSEGGAGASSYEQYF	TGTGCCAGCAGTGAAGGGGGGGCGGGGGCGAGCTCCTACGAGCAGTACTTC
TRBD1	TRBV5-4	TRBJ2-5	CASSTGTEPETQYF	TGTGCCAGCAGCACCGGGACAGAGCCAGAGACCCAGTACTTC
NA	TRBV6-5	TRBJ2-1	CASSLLQGSNEQFF	TGTGCCAGCAGTCTCCTTCAAGGGAGCAATGAGCAGTTCTTC
TRBD2	TRBV5-1	TRBJ2-5	CASSLAPGGGVKETQYF	TGCGCCAGCAGCTTGGCTCCGGGCGGGGGGGTAAAAGAGACCCAGTACTTC
TRBD1	TRBV28	TRBJ2-7	CASRGQGGGEQYF	TGTGCCAGCAGGGGACAGGGCGGGGGCGAGCAGTACTTC
TRBD1	TRBV7-8	TRBJ1-5	CASSFYRGESQPQHF	TGTGCCAGCAGCTTCTACAGGGGCGAGAGTCAGCCCCAGCATTTT
TRBD1	TRBV30	TRBJ2-2	CAWSVPRQGYTGELFF	TGTGCCTGGAGTGTCCCGAGACAGGGGTACACCGGGGAGCTGTTTTTT
NA	TRBV5-1	TRBJ1-1	CASSLGQPNTEAFF	TGCGCCAGCAGCTTAGGACAACCGAACACTGAAGCTTTCTTT
NA	TRBV2	TRBJ2-3	CAQQRADKQYF	TGTGCCCAGCAGCGGGCAGATAAGCAGTATTTT
NA	TRBV6-5	TRBJ2-1	CASSSGSYNEQFF	TGTGCCAGCAGTTCCGGCTCCTACAATGAGCAGTTCTTC
TRBD1	TRBV7-2	TRBJ2-3	CASSLAWGYGQGDTDTQYF	TGTGCCAGCAGCTTAGCGTGGGGGTACGGACAGGGGGACACAGATACGCAGTATTTT
NA	TRBV4-1	TRBJ1-2	CASSQEGLGGAGGYTF	TGCGCCAGCAGCCAAGAGGGGCTAGGAGGGGCTGGCGGCTACACCTTC
TRBD1	TRBV2	TRBJ1-1	CASSEEGAYTEAFF	TGTGCCAGCAGTGAAGAGGGGGCGTACACTGAAGCTTTCTTT
NA	TRBV18	TRBJ1-1	CASSPGQRRTEAFF	TGTGCCAGCTCACCCGGACAGAGGCGGACTGAAGCTTTCTTT
NA	TRBV5-5	TRBJ2-7	CASSLAGRVNYEQYF	TGTGCCAGCAGCTTGGCCGGGCGGGTGAACTACGAGCAGTACTTC
NA	TRBV25-1	TRBJ2-1	CASAYGGEGYNEQFF	TGTGCCAGCGCTTATGGAGGTGAGGGATACAATGAGCAGTTCTTC
TRBD2	TRBV30	TRBJ2-3	CAWSRGSRTDTQYF	TGTGCCTGGAGCCGCGGGAGCCGAACAGATACGCAGTATTTT
NA	TRBV7-9	TRBJ2-1	CASSLDHSYNEQFF	TGTGCCAGCAGCTTAGATCACAGTTACAATGAGCAGTTCTTC
TRBD1	TRBV5-1	TRBJ1-1	CASSFSTGGADEAFF	TGCGCCAGCAGTTTCTCTACAGGGGGCGCCGATGAAGCTTTCTTT
NA	TRBV27	TRBJ1-5	CASSFPNRASNQPQHF	TGTGCCAGCAGTTTTCCGAACAGGGCCTCTAATCAGCCCCAGCATTTT
NA	TRBV9	TRBJ1-1	CASSVGASPEAFF	TGTGCCAGCAGCGTAGGGGCGAGTCCTGAAGCTTTCTTT
TRBD1	TRBV6-5	TRBJ2-7	CASRELTGGVYEQYF	TGTGCCAGCAGAGAACTTACAGGGGGCGTCTACGAGCAGTACTTC
NA	TRBV28	TRBJ1-1	CASRLPTGSNTEAFF	TGTGCCAGCAGGCTCCCTACAGGGTCGAACACTGAAGCTTTCTTT
NA	TRBV4-3	TRBJ1-2	CASSQGFRGTGYTF	TGCGCCAGCAGCCAAGGTTTTAGGGGTACCGGCTACACCTTC
NA	TRBV7-9	TRBJ1-5	CASSSGQISNQPQHF	TGTGCCAGCAGCTCCGGACAGATTAGCAATCAGCCCCAGCATTTT
NA	TRBV29-1	TRBJ1-5	CSVGEGDQPQHF	TGCAGCGTTGGGGAGGGGGATCAGCCCCAGCATTTT